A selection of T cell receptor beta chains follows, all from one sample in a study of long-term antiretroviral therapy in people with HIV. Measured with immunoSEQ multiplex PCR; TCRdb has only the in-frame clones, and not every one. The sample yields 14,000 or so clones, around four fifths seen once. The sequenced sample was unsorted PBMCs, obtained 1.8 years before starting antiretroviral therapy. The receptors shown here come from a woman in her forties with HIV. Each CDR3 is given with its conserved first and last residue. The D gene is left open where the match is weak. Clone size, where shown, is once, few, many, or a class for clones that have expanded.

DNA: TGTGCCAGCAGGGACACAGGGGGGGAAAAACTGTTTTTT; CDR3: CASRDTGGEKLFF; size: -; V: TRBV28; D: TRBD1; J: TRBJ1-4
DNA: TGCGCCAGCAGCCCCCGAGGGTGGCAGCCAAAGAGCAATCAGCCCCAGCATTTT; CDR3: CASSPRGWQPKSNQPQHF; size: -; V: TRBV4-1; D: -; J: TRBJ1-5
DNA: TGTGCCAGTAGTCCCGCAAGTACAGGGCCCGAGCAGTACTTC; CDR3: CASSPASTGPEQYF; size: -; V: TRBV19; D: -; J: TRBJ2-7
DNA: TGTGCCAGCAGCGGGACAGGGAGTACTGAAGCTTTCTTT; CDR3: CASSGTGSTEAFF; size: -; V: TRBV5-5; D: TRBD1; J: TRBJ1-1
DNA: TGTGCCAGCAGCAGGGGACAGTTCAGGTACTTC; CDR3: CASSRGQFRYF; size: few; V: TRBV21-1; D: -; J: TRBJ2-4
DNA: TGTGCCAGCAGCTTAGACGGCGGGAAGGTATTTGAGCAGTACTTC; CDR3: CASSLDGGKVFEQYF; size: -; V: TRBV7-2; D: -; J: TRBJ2-7
DNA: TGCGCCAGCAGCCAGGGGAGCGGGAGGGTCTACGAGCAGTACTTC; CDR3: CASSQGSGRVYEQYF; size: -; V: TRBV4-3; D: TRBD2; J: TRBJ2-7
DNA: TGCGCCAGCAGCTTGTCAGGGGCAGACTATGGCTACACCTTC; CDR3: CASSLSGADYGYTF; size: few; V: TRBV5-1; D: -; J: TRBJ1-2
DNA: TGTGCCAGCAGTTACTCTCCGGGAAGCTCCTACGAGCAGTACTTC; CDR3: CASSYSPGSSYEQYF; size: -; V: TRBV6-5; D: -; J: TRBJ2-7
DNA: TGTGCTTCGCTGGGAGTCGGTGGCTACACCTTC; CDR3: CASLGVGGYTF; size: few; V: TRBV6-1; D: -; J: TRBJ1-2
DNA: TGTGCCAGCAGGCTAGCGGGATCGGGTAATGAGCAGTTCTTC; CDR3: CASRLAGSGNEQFF; size: -; V: TRBV27; D: TRBD2; J: TRBJ2-1
DNA: TGTGGACTTAAACAGGGAGAGAACACTGAAGCTTTCTTT; CDR3: CGLKQGENTEAFF; size: -; V: TRBV30; D: -; J: TRBJ1-1
DNA: TGTGCCAGCATGGCGGCAGATACGCAGTATTTT; CDR3: CASMAADTQYF; size: -; V: TRBV2; D: -; J: TRBJ2-3
DNA: TGTGCCAGCTCACCAAGTCCGGGACAGGAAGCTTTCTTT; CDR3: CASSPSPGQEAFF; size: -; V: TRBV18; D: TRBD1; J: TRBJ1-1
DNA: TGCGCCAGCAGTCCCAGGACAGGGGGTTTCTACGAGCAGTACTTC; CDR3: CASSPRTGGFYEQYF; size: -; V: TRBV5-1; D: TRBD1; J: TRBJ2-7
DNA: TGTGCCAGCAGCGAACGGACGGTTCATAGCAATCAGCCCCAGCATTTT; CDR3: CASSERTVHSNQPQHF; size: -; V: TRBV7-8; D: -; J: TRBJ1-5
DNA: TGTGCCAGCAGTTACTCTGCGCGCGAGCAGTACTTC; CDR3: CASSYSAREQYF; size: -; V: TRBV6-5; D: -; J: TRBJ2-7
DNA: TGTGCCAGCAGTGATGGCATAGGGAATCAGCCCCAGCATTTT; CDR3: CASSDGIGNQPQHF; size: -; V: TRBV25-1; D: -; J: TRBJ1-5
DNA: TGTGCCAGCAGTCGAGGGACCATGAACACTGAAGCTTTCTTT; CDR3: CASSRGTMNTEAFF; size: -; V: TRBV27; D: -; J: TRBJ1-1
DNA: TGTGCCAGCAGTTCATTACAGGGGATGAACACTGAAGCTTTCTTT; CDR3: CASSSLQGMNTEAFF; size: once; V: TRBV27; D: TRBD1; J: TRBJ1-1
DNA: TGTGCCAGCAGCTCTCCGGGACTAGCGGATTCCCAAGAGACCCAGTACTTC; CDR3: CASSSPGLADSQETQYF; size: large; V: TRBV7-2; D: TRBD2; J: TRBJ2-5
DNA: TGTGCCAGCAGTCCGGGACTAGCGGGAGGCGAGACCCAGTACTTC; CDR3: CASSPGLAGGETQYF; size: -; V: TRBV6-6; D: TRBD2; J: TRBJ2-5
DNA: TGCGCCAGCAGCAACCTCGGCGGGACACCGGTTGACGAGCAGTACTTC; CDR3: CASSNLGGTPVDEQYF; size: few; V: TRBV4-1; D: -; J: TRBJ2-7
DNA: TGTGCCAGCAGCTTAACCTCCAGGGCCCACGAGCAGTACTTC; CDR3: CASSLTSRAHEQYF; size: -; V: TRBV7-9; D: -; J: TRBJ2-7
DNA: TGTGCCAGCAGCCAAGTCCGTACCAGCGGGGGACTCTACGAGCAGTACTTC; CDR3: CASSQVRTSGGLYEQYF; size: -; V: TRBV4-2; D: TRBD2; J: TRBJ2-7
DNA: TGTGCCAGTAGTATAGCCCTACAGGGGGAAACCTACGAGCAGTACTTC; CDR3: CASSIALQGETYEQYF; size: -; V: TRBV19; D: TRBD1; J: TRBJ2-7
DNA: TGTGCCAGCAGTTACTACGGTGAAGCTTTCTTT; CDR3: CASSYYGEAFF; size: -; V: TRBV6-5; D: -; J: TRBJ1-1
DNA: TGTGCCAGCAGCTTAGCGCTAGGTACCTACGAGCAGTACTTC; CDR3: CASSLALGTYEQYF; size: -; V: TRBV7-2; D: -; J: TRBJ2-7
DNA: TGTGCCAGCAGTTTGCAGGGTTCTACGGGGGAGCAGTACTTC; CDR3: CASSLQGSTGEQYF; size: -; V: TRBV27; D: -; J: TRBJ2-7
DNA: TGTGCCAGTAGTGGGATCCGGGGCGACTCCTACGAGCAGTACTTC; CDR3: CASSGIRGDSYEQYF; size: once; V: TRBV19; D: -; J: TRBJ2-7
DNA: TGCGCCAGCAGCTTGGGTGTGGGGACTAGCGGGATAAATGAGCAGTTCTTC; CDR3: CASSLGVGTSGINEQFF; size: -; V: TRBV5-1; D: TRBD2; J: TRBJ2-1
DNA: TGCAGTGCTGCCGGACTGTATGGCTACACCTTC; CDR3: CSAAGLYGYTF; size: -; V: TRBV20-1; D: -; J: TRBJ1-2
DNA: TGTGCCAGTAGTATGGACTCCTCCTCTGGAAACACCATATATTTT; CDR3: CASSMDSSSGNTIYF; size: -; V: TRBV19; D: -; J: TRBJ1-3
DNA: TGCGCCAGCAGCCAAGATGGGACCACTGAAGCTTTCTTT; CDR3: CASSQDGTTEAFF; size: few; V: TRBV4-3; D: -; J: TRBJ1-1
DNA: TGTGCCAGCAGCTTAGCGGGAGGGCGGTTACCGAGCTCCTACGAGCAGTACTTC; CDR3: CASSLAGGRLPSSYEQYF; size: -; V: TRBV7-8; D: TRBD2; J: TRBJ2-7
DNA: TGTGCCAGCAGTTTCCAGGGGGCTGCAACTAATGAAAAACTGTTTTTT; CDR3: CASSFQGAATNEKLFF; size: few; V: TRBV28; D: TRBD1; J: TRBJ1-4
DNA: TGTGCCAGCAGCCAAGTAGGATTGGAGCAGTTCTTC; CDR3: CASSQVGLEQFF; size: -; V: TRBV14; D: -; J: TRBJ2-1
DNA: TGTGCCAGCAACCCAAGTAGCATGAACACTGAAGCTTTCTTT; CDR3: CASNPSSMNTEAFF; size: -; V: TRBV7-9; D: -; J: TRBJ1-1
DNA: TGTGCCACCAGCAGAGATGGTCAGGGGGGAGCCGACGAGCAGTACTTC; CDR3: CATSRDGQGGADEQYF; size: -; V: TRBV15; D: -; J: TRBJ2-7
DNA: TGTGCCAGTAGTACTAGCGCCTCCTACGAGCAGTACTTC; CDR3: CASSTSASYEQYF; size: once; V: TRBV19; D: -; J: TRBJ2-7
DNA: TGTGCCAGCTCCCTAGGACCCTCGACCTACAATGAGCAGTTCTTC; CDR3: CASSLGPSTYNEQFF; size: -; V: TRBV7-8; D: -; J: TRBJ2-1
DNA: TGTGCCAGCAGTTGGGGACAGGGGGCGGACAATGAGCAGTTCTTC; CDR3: CASSWGQGADNEQFF; size: -; V: TRBV27; D: TRBD1; J: TRBJ2-1
DNA: TGTGCCAGCAGCTTGGGGCCCGGAAGCTCCTACGAGCAGTACTTC; CDR3: CASSLGPGSSYEQYF; size: -; V: TRBV7-3; D: -; J: TRBJ2-7
DNA: TGTGCCAGCAGGGGGACAGGGGGCTACAATGAGCAGTTCTTC; CDR3: CASRGTGGYNEQFF; size: few; V: TRBV28; D: TRBD1; J: TRBJ2-1
DNA: TGTGCCAGCGGGACAGGGCTCGCCGAGCAGTACTTC; CDR3: CASGTGLAEQYF; size: -; V: TRBV28; D: TRBD1; J: TRBJ2-7
DNA: TGTGCCAGCAGCTGGGACAGAGACTACGAGCAGTACTTC; CDR3: CASSWDRDYEQYF; size: -; V: TRBV5-8; D: TRBD1; J: TRBJ2-7